This T cell receptor beta chain comes out of a study of beta chain features in type 1 diabetes. Study-wide findings and caveats: Fewer junction insertions and more nucleotide deletions appeared in type 1 diabetes patients. There was no resolution here of whether HLA type influences TCRB rearrangement. The naive, central memory and Treg TCRB repertoires looked more alike in patients than they did in healthy donors. TCRB CDR3s from Type 1 diabetes patients were moderately but significantly shorter in all four CD4+ subsets.

Investigators reverse transcribed all isolated RNA, so they sequenced expressed TCRB transcripts. Clones were read by immunoSEQ multiplex PCR, and TCRdb kept only the in-frame ones, dropping some. Among about 120,000 clones listed, about 15% were seen once. The CDR3 loop spans 14 amino acids. Trimming took 3 bases from V and 5 from J, leaving 13 bases between them. CDR1 and CDR2 (germline): KGHSH, LQKENI. A remark on this clone: Its matching antigen is unknown.

The TCR originated in a man aged 25 to 40 with type 1 diabetes. The sample consisted of central memory CD4+ T cells from blood. The chain recombines TRBV18 with TRBJ1-2; D gene uncertain. CDR3 bases: TGTGCCAGCTCACCGCCTGGGGATTGGTATGGCTACACCTTC. As protein: CASSPPGDWYGYTF.